The 10 T cell receptor beta chains listed next were all sequenced from one sample in a study of T cell responses to AZD1222 COVID-19 vaccine. Assay: immunoSEQ multiplex PCR; the TCRdb copy retains only in-frame clones and omits some. The data show 150,000 to 200,000 clones, over 90% seen once. Material: peripheral blood, obtained on day 0 of AZD1222 vaccination. The receptor source for this set is an adult in good health.

The rearrangement joins TRBV15 to TRBJ1-5; no clear D. Per the germline V gene, CDR1 is LNHNV and CDR2 is YYDKDF (reference sequence). CDR3 size: 15 residues. The V end was cut by 0 bases, the J end by 0 bases, with 6 bases between. CDR3 amino acids: CATSRDWLSNQPQHF. DNA of the CDR3: TGTGCCACCAGCAGAGATTGGCTTAGCAATCAGCCCCAGCATTTT.

This chain connects TRBV11-2 to TRBJ1-1; D perhaps matches TRBD1 (5 bases). This CDR3 has 15 amino acids. V lost 5 bases and J lost 4, with 17 bases in between. CDR1 and CDR2 (germline): SGHAT, FQNNGV. The CDR3 loop is CASSPRPWGGTEAFF. Written as DNA, the CDR3 is TGTGCCAGCAGCCCACGTCCGTGGGGGGGCACTGAAGCTTTCTTT. The whole variable domain, filled in from reference TRBV11-2 and TRBJ1-1, reads EAGVAQSPRYKIIEKRQSVAFWCNPISGHATLYWYQQILGQGPKLLIQFQNNGVVDDSQLPKDRFSAERLKGVDSTLKIQPAKLEDSAVYLCASSPRPWGGTEAFFGQGTRLTVV.

The V gene is TRBV28, the J gene TRBJ2-7, with 7 positions matching TRBD1. The J segment lost 6 bases and the V segment lost 5 bases, leaving 7 bases of the junction unmatched. CDR1 MDHEN and CDR2 SYDVKM come from the germline V gene. The CDR3 length is 13 residues. This chain's CDR3 is CASSGDSKLEQYF. CDR3 bases: TGTGCCAGCAGTGGGGACAGTAAACTCGAGCAGTACTTC.

The genes are TRBV10-2 and TRBJ2-2; TRBD2 aligns across 10 bases. This CDR3 has 14 amino acids. With V trimmed by 6 bases and J by 5 bases, 3 bases remained unmatched. Per the germline V gene, CDR1 is WSHSY and CDR2 is SAAADI. The CDR3 DNA sequence: TGCGCCAGCAGAACTAGCGGGACAACCGGGGAGCTGTTTTTT. Translation: CASRTSGTTGELFF.

The V call is TRBV18, the J call TRBJ2-3; D is ambiguous. CDR1 KGHSH and CDR2 LQKENI come from the germline V gene. The V end was cut by 0 bases, the J end by 10 bases, with 8 bases between. This CDR3 is built from 12 residues. The CDR3 DNA is TGTGCCAGCTCACCACCCCCCCAGGCGCAGTATTTT. Amino acid sequence: CASSPPPQAQYF. Looking up the rest from reference TRBV18 and TRBJ2-3 gives the full variable domain: NAGVMQNPRHLVRRRGQEARLRCSPMKGHSHVYWYRQLPEEGLKFMVYLQKENIIDESGMPKERFSAEFPKEGPSILRIQQVVRGDSAAYFCASSPPPQAQYFGPGTRLTVL.

The chain is built from TRBV7-9 and TRBJ2-3; D gene unclear. This CDR3 contains 15 residues. Germline assignment: CDR1 SEHNR and CDR2 FQNEAQ (reference sequence). V was pared by 5 bases and J by 3 bases, with 15 bases between. The CDR3 sequence: CASSLPGFWTDTQYF. The CDR3 nucleotides read TGTGCCAGCAGCCTCCCTGGGTTTTGGACAGATACGCAGTATTTT.

The rearrangement uses TRBV5-5 and TRBJ1-5; D is possibly TRBD1 (6 bases). Between the trimmed V and J ends, which lost 0 bases and 6 bases, there was a span of 16 bases. The V gene's germline CDR1 is SGHKS and CDR2 YYEKEE (reference sequence). This CDR3 has 16 residues. CDR3 sequence: CASSLGGRGVSQPQHF. The CDR3 nucleotides read TGTGCCAGCAGCTTGGGGGGCAGGGGTGTCAGTCAGCCCCAGCATTTT.

The J gene is TRBJ1-5, the V gene TRBV6-5; TRBD1 is a possible D gene (5 bases). The germline CDR1 and CDR2 sequences are MNHEY and SVGAGI. With 6 bases removed from V and 9 bases from J, the gap between germline ends came to 12 bases. This CDR3 region has 12 residues. CDR3 in amino acids: CASRVVTGPQHF. The CDR3 DNA reads as TGTGCCAGCAGGGTAGTTACAGGGCCCCAGCATTTT.

This clone was counted a few times. V usage is TRBV18 and J usage is TRBJ1-1; 9 bases are a match to TRBD1. The germline V gene has CDR1 KGHSH and CDR2 LQKENI. This CDR3 is built from 18 residues. The J segment lost 1 base and the V segment lost 1 base, leaving 10 bases of the junction unmatched. The CDR3 DNA reads as TGTGCCAGCTCACCACGGTCCGGGACAGGGTTGGAGAACACTGAAGCTTTCTTT. This sequence encodes CASSPRSGTGLENTEAFF.

The chain employs TRBV12-3 or TRBV12-4 and TRBJ2-7, with a possible D match to TRBD1 (6 bases). The V end lost 6 bases, the J end lost 4 bases, and 10 bases lay between the germline ends. The CDR3 extends over 12 amino acids. The CDR3 coding sequence is TGTGCCAGCAGCCCCGACAGGTACGAGCAGTACTTC. This translates into CASSPDRYEQYF.